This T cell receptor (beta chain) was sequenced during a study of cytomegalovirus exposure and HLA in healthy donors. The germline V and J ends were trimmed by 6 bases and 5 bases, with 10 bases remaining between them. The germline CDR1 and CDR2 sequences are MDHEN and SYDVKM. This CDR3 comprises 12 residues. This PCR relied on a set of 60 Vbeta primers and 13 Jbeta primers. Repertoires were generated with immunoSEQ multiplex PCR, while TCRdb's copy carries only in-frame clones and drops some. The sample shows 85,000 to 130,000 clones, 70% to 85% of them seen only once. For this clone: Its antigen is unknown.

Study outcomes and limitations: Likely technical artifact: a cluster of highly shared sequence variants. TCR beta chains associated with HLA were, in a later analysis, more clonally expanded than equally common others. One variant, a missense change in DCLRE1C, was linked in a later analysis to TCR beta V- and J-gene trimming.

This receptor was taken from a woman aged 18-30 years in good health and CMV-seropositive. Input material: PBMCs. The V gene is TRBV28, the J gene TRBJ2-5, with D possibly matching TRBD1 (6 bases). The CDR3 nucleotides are TGTGCCAGCAGACCAGGGGAGGAGACCCAGTACTTC. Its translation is CASRPGEETQYF.